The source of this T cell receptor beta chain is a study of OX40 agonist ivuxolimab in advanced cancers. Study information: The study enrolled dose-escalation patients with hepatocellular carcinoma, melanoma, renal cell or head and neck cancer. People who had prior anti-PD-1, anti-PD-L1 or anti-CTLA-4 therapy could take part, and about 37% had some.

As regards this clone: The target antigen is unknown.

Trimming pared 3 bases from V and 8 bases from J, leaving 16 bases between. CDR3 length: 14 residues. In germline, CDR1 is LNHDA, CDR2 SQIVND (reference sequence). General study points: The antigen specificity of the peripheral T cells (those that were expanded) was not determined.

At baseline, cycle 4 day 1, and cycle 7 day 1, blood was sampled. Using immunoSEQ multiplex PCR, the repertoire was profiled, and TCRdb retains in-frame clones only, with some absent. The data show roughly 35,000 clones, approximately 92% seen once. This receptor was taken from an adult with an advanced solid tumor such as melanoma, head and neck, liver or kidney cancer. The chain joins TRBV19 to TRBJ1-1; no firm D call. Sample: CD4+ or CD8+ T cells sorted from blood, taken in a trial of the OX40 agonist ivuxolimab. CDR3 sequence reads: CASSMSAGQLEAFF. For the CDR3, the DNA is TGTGCCAGTAGTATGTCGGCGGGTCAGCTCGAAGCTTTCTTT.